This T cell receptor (beta chain) was sequenced in a study of shared clonotypes between healthy human individuals. On this clone: Other DNA sequences within the sample encode an identical CDR3.

Looked up from germline, CDR1 is SEHNR and CDR2 is FQNEAQ (reference sequence). V dropped 1 base and J dropped 4 bases, with 6 bases sitting between them. The CDR3 covers 13 residues. Assay used: immunoSEQ multiplex PCR; TCRdb lists only in-frame clones, some missing. Among 950,000 to 1,100,000 clones listed, roughly 70% were seen once. The sample taken for sequencing was memory CD4+ T cells sorted from blood. Subset indicated: CD45RA-negative fraction. The clonotype comes from a man between 18 and 29 years old in good health. This chain uses TRBV7-9 with TRBJ2-3, with D unclear. CDR3 in amino acids: CASSLVLPDTQYF. The CDR3 DNA reads TGTGCCAGCAGCTTAGTACTCCCAGATACGCAGTATTTT.